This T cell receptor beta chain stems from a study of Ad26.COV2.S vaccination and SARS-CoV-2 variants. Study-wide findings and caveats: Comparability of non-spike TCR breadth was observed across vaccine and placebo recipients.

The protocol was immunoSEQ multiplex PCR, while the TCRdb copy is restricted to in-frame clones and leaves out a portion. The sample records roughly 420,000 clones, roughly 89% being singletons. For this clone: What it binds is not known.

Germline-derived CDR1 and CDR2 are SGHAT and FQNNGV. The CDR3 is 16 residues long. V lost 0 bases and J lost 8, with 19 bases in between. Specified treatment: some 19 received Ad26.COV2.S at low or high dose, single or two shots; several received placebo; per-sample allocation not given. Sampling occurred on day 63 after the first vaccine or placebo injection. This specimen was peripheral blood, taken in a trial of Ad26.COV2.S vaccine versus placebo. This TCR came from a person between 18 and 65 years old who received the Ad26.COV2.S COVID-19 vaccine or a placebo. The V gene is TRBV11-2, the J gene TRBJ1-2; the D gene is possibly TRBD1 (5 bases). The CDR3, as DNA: TGTGCCAGCAGCTTAGACGGGGGTCGCGGGGCGCAAGGCTACACCTTC. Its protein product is CASSLDGGRGAQGYTF. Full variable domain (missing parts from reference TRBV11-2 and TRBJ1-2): EAGVAQSPRYKIIEKRQSVAFWCNPISGHATLYWYQQILGQGPKLLIQFQNNGVVDDSQLPKDRFSAERLKGVDSTLKIQPAKLEDSAVYLCASSLDGGRGAQGYTFGSGTRLTVV.